The 30 T cell receptor beta chains below come from one sample, sequenced in a study of T-cell memory formation after mild COVID-19. TCRdb independently ran MiXCR on the 5' RACE reads; one entry per CDR3 protein. The repertoire holds approximately 210,000 distinct CDR3 sequences, with roughly 18% as singletons. Sequenced material: PBMCs or a T cell subset sorted from them (not recorded which). Receptors were obtained from an adult woman who had mild COVID-19 (a few samples of this study predate the infection). Cell type and time point are not known.

This clonotype was found a few times. The chain uses TRBV7-8 and TRBJ2-3, with D possibly TRBD2 on 7 matching bases. Trimming stripped 5 bases from V and 1 base from J, with 16 bases between. The germline gives CDR1 SGHVS, CDR2 FQNEAQ. CDR3 length: 16 amino acids. CDR3: CASSRGGLAGTDTQYF. The CDR3 DNA reads TGTGCCAGCAGCCGAGGGGGGCTAGCGGGCACAGATACGCAGTATTTT.

This clonotype was counted a few times. The rearrangement uses TRBV20-1 and TRBJ1-6, with D perhaps matching TRBD1 (5 bases). This CDR3 contains 14 residues. In germline, CDR1 is DFQATT, CDR2 SNEGSKA (reference sequence). Trimming cost V 5 bases and J 10 bases, with 18 bases left between them. The CDR3: CSAGGLGIGSPLHF. The CDR3 nucleotides read TGCAGTGCTGGGGGTTTGGGGATTGGGTCACCCCTCCACTTT.

This chain joins TRBV20-1 and TRBJ2-3; a weak D match, TRBD2 (5 bases). CDR1 is DFQATT and CDR2 is SNEGSKA in the germline V gene (reference sequence). Deletions cut 5 bases from V and 2 bases from J, with 20 bases between. The CDR3 has 16 residues. As DNA, the CDR3 is TGCAGTGCTCCCCCAGGCGGGTCGTGGGACACAGATACGCAGTATTTT. It specifies CSAPPGGSWDTDTQYF.

The V call is TRBV2, the J call TRBJ1-5, with D possibly TRBD1 on 6 matching bases. The CDR3 is 14 residues long. Deletions cut 6 bases from V and 3 bases from J, with 12 bases between. Per germline, CDR1 SNHLY and CDR2 FYNNEI. CDR3: CASRKGDSNQPQHF. CDR3 nucleotide sequence: TGTGCCAGCAGGAAGGGGGACTCCAATCAGCCCCAGCATTTT.

In this sample, this clonotype turned up many times. The chain employs TRBV5-1 and TRBJ2-6; D remains ambiguous. The germline CDR1 and CDR2 sequences are SGHRS and YFSETQ. Trimming stripped 6 bases from V and 0 bases from J, with 7 bases between. The CDR3 runs 14 residues. The CDR3 DNA is TGCGCCAGCACCCCGGGCTCTGGGGCCAACGTCCTGACTTTC. Its translation is CASTPGSGANVLTF.

This clonotype was observed at least ten times. V gene TRBV4-3 combines with J gene TRBJ1-3; D unresolved. V was cut by 0 bases and J by 4 bases, with 16 bases left in between. CDR1 and CDR2 (germline): LGHNA, YSLEER. The CDR3 runs to 17 residues. CDR3 loop: CASSQDNPSGSGNTIYF. CDR3 DNA sequence: TGCGCCAGCAGCCAAGATAATCCCTCTGGTTCCGGAAACACCATATATTTT.

This rearrangement joins TRBV28 to TRBJ2-3, with TRBD2 matching 8 bases. The germline CDR1 and CDR2 sequences are MDHEN and SYDVKM. There are 15 residues in the CDR3. The J segment lost 5 bases and the V segment lost 4 bases, leaving 8 bases of the junction unmatched. The CDR3 DNA sequence: TGTGCCAGCAGTTCCGCGGGGGGCAGTGGAGATACGCAGTATTTT. Residues: CASSSAGGSGDTQYF.

This clonotype has more than one count but fewer than ten. The chain couples TRBV20-1 to TRBJ2-5, with D perhaps TRBD2 (5 bases). V was shortened by 4 bases and J by 1 base, with 10 bases between the two germline ends. The germline CDR1 and CDR2 sequences are DFQATT and SNEGSKA (reference sequence). The CDR3 consists of 13 residues. CDR3 loop: CSAIGVGQETQYF. The DNA for the CDR3 is TGCAGTGCTATCGGGGTAGGCCAAGAGACCCAGTACTTC.

This clonotype was detected only a few times. This sequence joins TRBV6-5 and TRBJ1-1; no clear D. The CDR3 loop spans 14 amino acids. V was pared by 6 bases and J by 0 bases, with 11 bases between. The germline V gene encodes CDR1 MNHEY and CDR2 SVGAGI. The CDR3 protein is CASRFDTVNTEAFF. The DNA of the CDR3 is TGTGCCAGCAGATTCGACACCGTGAACACTGAAGCTTTCTTT.

This clonotype was detected only a few times. This chain connects TRBV6-5 to TRBJ1-4; the match to TRBD1 covers 8 bases. Trimming removed 2 bases from V and 8 bases from J; junction bases left unmatched: 10. CDR1 is MNHEY and CDR2 is SVGAGI in the germline V gene. This CDR3 is 16 amino acids long. The CDR3 is CASSYSRTGRGEKLFF. In DNA form, the CDR3 reads TGTGCCAGCAGTTACAGCCGGACAGGGAGAGGAGAAAAACTGTTTTTT.

This clonotype was recorded a few times. This rearrangement joins TRBV3-1 to TRBJ1-1; D call uncertain. V was trimmed by 4 bases and J by 6 bases, leaving 15 bases between them. Germline V gives CDR1 LGHDT, CDR2 YNNKEL (reference sequence). There are 14 residues in the CDR3. Here the CDR3 DNA reads TGTGCCAGCAGCCTCCTCGCGGGCGCCCCTGAAGCTTTCTTT. The encoded protein is CASSLLAGAPEAFF. The full variable domain, rest sourced from reference TRBV3-1 and TRBJ1-1, is DTAVSQTPKYLVTQMGNDKSIKCEQNLGHDTMYWYKQDSKKFLKIMFSYNNKELIINETVPNRFSPKSPDKAHLNLHINSLELGDSAVYFCASSLLAGAPEAFFGQGTRLTVV.

This chain uses TRBV20-1 with TRBJ1-2; possibly TRBD1 for D (6 bases). The CDR3 runs to 15 residues. V was pared by 3 bases and J by 0 bases, with 14 bases between. Germline loops: CDR1 DFQATT, CDR2 SNEGSKA (reference sequence). CDR3: CSAREPQGPNYGYTF. CDR3 nucleotides: TGCAGTGCTAGGGAACCCCAGGGGCCTAACTATGGCTACACCTTC.

Only one count was recorded for this clonotype. The chain recombines TRBV30 with TRBJ1-2, with a tentative D call TRBD1 (5 bases). Per germline, CDR1 GTSNPN and CDR2 SVGIG (reference sequence). V dropped 3 bases and J dropped 7 bases, with 18 bases sitting between them. The CDR3 extends over 14 amino acids. For the CDR3, the DNA is TGTGCCTGGAGCAGAAGGGGCGCTTGGGGTGGCTACACCTTC. It codes for CAWSRRGAWGGYTF. The full variable domain, its missing parts supplied by reference TRBV30 and TRBJ1-2, is SQTIHQWPATLVQPVGSPLSLECTVEGTSNPNLYWYRQAAGRGLQLLFYSVGIGQISSEVPQNLSASRPQDRQFILSSKKLLLSDSGFYLCAWSRRGAWGGYTFGSGTRLTVV.

The V gene is TRBV2, the J gene TRBJ2-5, with D possibly being TRBD2 (7 bases). The CDR3 is made up of 14 amino acids. CDR1 is SNHLY, CDR2 FYNNEI, per germline. V gave up 4 bases and J gave up 4 bases, with 13 bases separating them. CDR3 DNA: TGTGCCAGCAGTGTCAAGAGGGGGGGAGAGACCCAGTACTTC. Translated: CASSVKRGGETQYF.

This clonotype was observed a handful of times. The V call is TRBV25-1, the J call TRBJ1-2; 9 nucleotides line up with TRBD1. J gave up 7 bases and V 7 bases, and 7 bases lay outside the gene matches. The germline V gene has CDR1 MGHDK and CDR2 SYGVNS. The CDR3 runs 13 residues. CDR3 bases: TGTGCCAGCAAGGGACAGGGAGAAGGTGGCTACACCTTC. This sequence encodes CASKGQGEGGYTF.

There are a few counts of this clonotype. The CDR3 sequence: CSATLGGQGNQPQHF. The CDR3 nucleotides are TGCAGTGCTACTTTGGGGGGGCAAGGCAATCAGCCCCAGCATTTT. The rearrangement uses TRBV20-1 and TRBJ1-5; possibly TRBD1 for D (6 bases). CDR1 is DFQATT, CDR2 SNEGSKA, per germline (reference sequence). The V and J ends lost 4 bases and 2 bases respectively, with 15 bases between them. This CDR3 comprises 15 residues.

This clonotype was picked up many times. This chain connects TRBV20-1 to TRBJ2-1, with 9 bases identical to TRBD1. The V gene end was trimmed by 6 bases and the J gene end by 10 bases; junction bases not matched to a gene: 4. CDR1 is DFQATT, CDR2 SNEGSKA, per germline (reference sequence). This CDR3 spans 11 amino acids. The CDR3 DNA follows: TGCAGTGCAACAGGGGGCAGGGAGCAGTTCTTC. It encodes CSATGGREQFF.

This clonotype was seen a few times. The V and J genes are TRBV12-3 or TRBV12-4 and TRBJ2-5, with D possibly matching TRBD2 (6 bases). Trimming removed 8 bases at V and 5 bases at J, with 12 bases between. The CDR3 is made up of 12 amino acids. CDR3 sequence (DNA): TGTGCCAGCGGCCCCCGGGAGGAGACCCAGTACTTC. Protein: CASGPREETQYF.

This clonotype came up a few times. The gene calls are TRBV7-2 and TRBJ2-7; D might be TRBD2 (5 bases). Germline CDR1 SGHTA, CDR2 FQGNSA. The CDR3 is 15 residues long. V dropped 5 bases and J dropped 4 bases, with 18 bases sitting between them. CDR3 sequence (DNA): TGTGCCAGCAGCCCGTTCTCGGGATCAGTATACGAGCAGTACTTC. Translation: CASSPFSGSVYEQYF. Full variable domain (remainder filled in from reference TRBV7-2 and TRBJ2-7): GAGVSQSPSNKVTEKGKDVELRCDPISGHTALYWYRQSLGQGLEFLIYFQGNSAPDKSGLPSDRFSAERTGGSVSTLTIQRTQQEDSAVYLCASSPFSGSVYEQYFGPGTRLTVT.

This clonotype appeared a few times. V usage is TRBV5-6 and J usage is TRBJ2-3; a weak D match, TRBD1 (6 bases). This CDR3 spans 15 amino acids. The V and J ends lost 2 bases and 0 bases respectively, with 10 bases between them. Germline CDR1 and CDR2: SGHDT and YYEEEE. This CDR3 is CASSFRGLSTDTQYF. DNA of the CDR3: TGTGCCAGCAGCTTCAGGGGCCTTAGCACAGATACGCAGTATTTT. The variable domain in full, with the rest retrieved from reference TRBV5-6 and TRBJ2-3, is DAGVTQSPTHLIKTRGQQVTLRCSPKSGHDTVSWYQQALGQGPQFIFQYYEEEERQRGNFPDRFSGHQFPNYSSELNVNALLLGDSALYLCASSFRGLSTDTQYFGPGTRLTVL.

The V gene is TRBV29-1, the J gene TRBJ2-1; tentative D call: TRBD2 (6 bases). Deletions cut 7 bases from V and 0 bases from J, with 10 bases between. CDR1 is SQVTM and CDR2 is ANQGSEA in the germline V gene. CDR3 length equals 13 residues. The CDR3 reads CSGGTGSYNEQFF. For the CDR3, the DNA is TGCAGCGGCGGGACTGGCTCCTACAATGAGCAGTTCTTC.

This clonotype was seen only a few times. The genes are TRBV5-6 and TRBJ2-3, with TRBD1 as a possible D gene (5 bases). The CDR3 has 13 amino acids. Trimming stripped 4 bases from V and 1 base from J, with 7 bases between. CDR1 is SGHDT and CDR2 is YYEEEE in the germline V gene. CDR3 nucleotides: TGTGCCAGCAGCACCAGGGGCACAGATACGCAGTATTTT. Amino acid sequence: CASSTRGTDTQYF.

There are a few counts of this clonotype. The chain joins TRBV12-3 or TRBV12-4 to TRBJ2-5; tentative D call: TRBD1 (6 bases). V was trimmed by 5 bases and J by 4 bases, leaving 14 bases between them. This CDR3 contains 14 residues. The chain's CDR3 is CASSPGLGGETQYF. CDR3 bases: TGTGCCAGCAGTCCGGGCCTAGGGGGAGAGACCCAGTACTTC.

This clonotype occurred a few times. This CDR3 reads CATARGGWLNEQYF. The CDR3, as DNA: TGTGCCACCGCCCGGGGTGGCTGGTTGAACGAGCAGTACTTC. J is TRBJ2-7 and V is TRBV12-3 or TRBV12-4, with D perhaps TRBD2 (5 bases). The CDR3 spans 14 residues. V lost 10 bases and J lost 5, with 21 bases in between.

This clonotype has a handful of counts. The chain is built from TRBV24-1 and TRBJ2-1; D assignment may be TRBD1 or TRBD2 (6 bases each). The germline V and J ends were trimmed by 9 bases and 4 bases, with 15 bases remaining between them. Germline loops: CDR1 KGHDR, CDR2 SFDVKD. The CDR3 covers 14 residues. This CDR3 reads CATRMGGDYNEQFF. The CDR3 DNA reads as TGTGCCACCCGCATGGGGGGCGATTACAATGAGCAGTTCTTC.

The J gene is TRBJ2-6, the V gene TRBV11-1; TRBD1 matches at 7 bases. Germline CDR1 and CDR2: SGHAT and FQDESV (reference sequence). The CDR3 consists of 19 residues. V was clipped by 4 bases and J by 0 bases; unmatched bases: 12. DNA for the CDR3: TGTGCCAGCAGCTCCCGACAGGGCCCCAAAAGCTCTGGGGCCAACGTCCTGACTTTC. Its protein product is CASSSRQGPKSSGANVLTF. The complete variable domain, with remaining parts taken from reference TRBV11-1 and TRBJ2-6, reads EAEVAQSPRYKITEKSQAVAFWCDPISGHATLYWYRQILGQGPELLVQFQDESVVDDSQLPKDRFSAERLKGVDSTLKIQPAELGDSAMYLCASSSRQGPKSSGANVLTFGAGSRLTVL.

The chain uses TRBV20-1 and TRBJ1-6; D call uncertain. The CDR3 contains 13 residues. V lost 1 base, J lost 5 bases, and 6 bases lay in between. Germline lookup yields CDR1 DFQATT and CDR2 SNEGSKA (reference sequence). CDR3 DNA: TGCAGTGCTAGAGTAGGGAATAATTCACCCCTCCACTTT. This codes for CSARVGNNSPLHF.

The V and J genes are TRBV7-2 and TRBJ1-5; perhaps TRBD1 as D (5 bases). Germline V lookup: CDR1 SGHTA, CDR2 FQGNSA. Trimming removed 4 bases from V and 2 bases from J, with 12 bases in between. CDR3 length: 15 residues. The CDR3 here is CASSSRRVGNQPQHF. CDR3 DNA: TGTGCCAGCAGCTCGCGCAGGGTTGGCAATCAGCCCCAGCATTTT.

The V call is TRBV7-9, the J call TRBJ2-2; D is ambiguous. The length of the CDR3 is 13 residues. CDR1 and CDR2 (germline): SEHNR, FQNEAQ (reference sequence). Trimming removed 5 bases at V and 0 bases at J, with 4 bases between. The CDR3 region is CASSRSNTGELFF. The CDR3 nucleotides read TGTGCCAGCAGCCGGTCGAACACCGGGGAGCTGTTTTTT.

This sequence joins TRBV4-1 and TRBJ1-4; D remains ambiguous. Trimming removed 1 base from V and 4 bases from J, with 7 bases in between. The CDR3 is 14 amino acids. Germline lookup yields CDR1 MGHRA and CDR2 YSYEKL. The CDR3 DNA reads as TGCGCCAGCAGCCAAGGTGTCCTTAATGAAAAACTGTTTTTT. Its translation: CASSQGVLNEKLFF.